The 23 T cell receptor beta chains below were found in one sample sequenced in a study of metastatic and nonmetastatic thyroid tumors. Using MiXCR, TCRdb reanalyzed the PCR reads. This sample has about 92,000 clones, with around 14% found just once. Every patient underwent thyroid surgery untreated. The material sequenced was blood. The origin of the receptors is a female donor with papillary thyroid cancer or a benign thyroid nodule (not recorded which). Some clones in this sample may be carry-over from other donors' samples.

In its sample, this clone was seen many times. The chain has TRBV19 and TRBJ2-7; D might be TRBD1 (6 bases). Germline loops: CDR1 LNHDA, CDR2 SQIVND (reference sequence). The ends were cut back, 4 bases at V and 3 bases at J, with 13 bases in the middle. The CDR3 spans 14 residues. This CDR3 is CASSNTDRLYEQYF. The CDR3 nucleotides are TGTGCCAGTAGTAACACAGACAGGCTCTACGAGCAGTACTTC.

This clone was picked up many times. CDR3 loop: CASSLESGDEKLFF. CDR3 DNA: TGTGCCAGCAGCTTGGAATCGGGGGATGAAAAACTGTTTTTT. The chain links TRBV7-6 to TRBJ1-4; TRBD1 is a possible D gene (5 bases). The CDR3 is 14 residues long. Trimming took 3 bases from V and 6 from J, leaving 11 bases between them. Germline V lookup: CDR1 SGHVS, CDR2 FNYEAQ.

In its sample, this clone was seen many times. The chain links TRBV6-2 or TRBV6-3 to TRBJ1-2; 7 nucleotides align to TRBD1. Germline lookup yields CDR1 MNHEY and CDR2 SVGEGT. V dropped 0 bases and J dropped 6; count of bases not matched to a gene: 4. CDR3 length equals 14 residues. CDR3 DNA sequence: TGTGCCAGCAGTTACTCTACAGGGGTTCATGGCTACACCTTC. Protein product: CASSYSTGVHGYTF.

This clone was observed at least ten times. CDR3 amino acids: CSRPGRGVNEQFF. The CDR3 nucleotides read TGCAGCCGCCCGGGTCGGGGGGTCAATGAGCAGTTCTTC. This chain uses TRBV20-1 with TRBJ2-1; 7 bases are shared with TRBD2. Germline V gene data show CDR1 as DFQATT and CDR2 as SNEGSKA (reference sequence). This CDR3 has 13 residues.

Remarks on this clone: This may arise from a read error, as a much more abundant clone is one base away. The chain joins TRBV20-1 to TRBJ2-5, with 14 bases fitting TRBD2. The CDR3 runs 19 residues. CDR1 is DFQATT and CDR2 is SNEGSKA in the germline V gene (reference sequence). The CDR3 sequence is CSAPESSGLAGARIGTKYF. The CDR3 bases are TGCAGTGCTCCGGAAAGTTCGGGACTAGCGGGGGCCCGGATCGGGACCAAGTACTTC.

This clone came up many times. The same CDR3 also results from other DNA sequences found in this sample. The chain is built from TRBV15 and TRBJ1-1; 7 nucleotides match TRBD1. CDR3 size: 14 residues. CDR1 and CDR2 from the germline V gene are LNHNV and YYDKDF (reference sequence). Germline trimming cut 5 bases from V and 1 base from J; bases unmatched to any gene: 4. The CDR3 bases are TGTGCCACCAGCGTAAGACAGGGGAACACTGAAGCTTTCTTT. This sequence encodes CATSVRQGNTEAFF.

This clone was recorded many times. The chain combines TRBV4-1 with TRBJ1-6; 9 nucleotides agree with TRBD1. Germline V lookup: CDR1 MGHRA, CDR2 YSYEKL. The CDR3 extends over 17 amino acids. V lost 3 bases and J lost 10; bases outside the gene matches: 13. CDR3 sequence reads: CASSHWEPGQGGSPLHF. In nucleotides, the CDR3 is TGCGCCAGCAGCCATTGGGAACCGGGACAGGGTGGGTCACCCCTCCACTTT.

This clone occurred many times. V gene TRBV19 combines with J gene TRBJ2-7, with a possible D match to TRBD1 (6 bases). The V gene's germline CDR1 is LNHDA and CDR2 SQIVND (reference sequence). The CDR3 sequence is 13 residues long. V lost 5 bases, J lost 4 bases, and 12 bases lay in between. The CDR3 nucleotides are TGTGCCAGTAGTCTCAGGGGAGCGTACGAGCAGTACTTC. It translates to CASSLRGAYEQYF.

Ten or more counts support this clone. CDR3 DNA: TGTGCCAGCAGCGTAGGAGTAGGGGTTTATGGCTACACCTTC. As protein: CASSVGVGVYGYTF. J is TRBJ1-2 and V is TRBV9; possible D gene TRBD1, 5 bases. Trimming cost V 0 bases and J 5 bases, with 11 bases left between them. Germline V gene sequence: CDR1 SGDLS, CDR2 YYNGEE. The length of the CDR3 is 14 residues. Full variable domain (outside the CDR3, taken from reference TRBV9 and TRBJ1-2): DSGVTQTPKHLITATGQRVTLRCSPRSGDLSVYWYQQSLDQGLQFLIQYYNGEERAKGNILERFSAQQFPDLHSELNLSSLELGDSALYFCASSVGVGVYGYTFGSGTRLTVV.

The sample holds many counts of this clone. This chain uses TRBV12-3 or TRBV12-4 with TRBJ2-3; 7 nucleotides align to TRBD2. The J segment lost 6 bases and the V segment lost 3 bases, leaving 9 bases of the junction unmatched. The CDR3 has 15 residues. The CDR3 bases are TGTGCCAGCAGTTTCCACTCGGGGGGAGCGGATACGCAGTATTTT. It codes for CASSFHSGGADTQYF.

This clone was counted many times. The genes are TRBV20-1 and TRBJ1-2; maybe TRBD1 (5 bases). CDR1 and CDR2 (germline): DFQATT, SNEGSKA (reference sequence). V lost 5 bases and J 5 bases, leaving 15 bases between the germline ends. The CDR3 covers 13 residues. The CDR3 DNA follows: TGCAGTGCTCATCCGGGACGGGGATATGGCTACACCTTC. Protein product: CSAHPGRGYGYTF.

This clone was detected many times. The V gene is TRBV19, the J gene TRBJ2-7; no firm D call. V was pared by 2 bases and J by 6 bases, with 14 bases between. The CDR3 covers 14 residues. Germline CDR1 is LNHDA and CDR2 is SQIVND (reference sequence). CDR3 DNA sequence: TGTGCCAGTAGTATAAGCCATACGCCTTCCGAGCAGTACTTC. Protein sequence: CASSISHTPSEQYF.

A single count supports this clone. The junction differs from germline at one of its ends, possibly a read error. V gene TRBV11-2 combines with J gene TRBJ1-1, with D tentatively TRBD1 (6 bases). CDR3 size: 16 residues. Per germline, CDR1 SGHAT and CDR2 FQNNGV. CDR3 protein: CASSLGRTARNTEALF. Here the CDR3 DNA reads TGTGCCAGCAGCTTAGGACGGACAGCCCGAAACACTGAAGCTTTATTT. Filled out from reference TRBV11-2 and TRBJ1-1, the complete variable domain reads EAGVAQSPRYKIIEKRQSVAFWCNPISGHATLYWYQQILGQGPKLLIQFQNNGVVDDSQLPKDRFSAERLKGVDSTLKIQPAKLEDSAVYLCASSLGRTARNTEALFGQGTRLTVV.

There are many counts of this clone. The rearrangement joins TRBV7-9 to TRBJ1-1, with 8 bases lining up with TRBD1. J was trimmed by 3 bases and V by 5 bases; bases with no gene match: 8. This CDR3 has 15 residues. The germline V gene encodes CDR1 SEHNR and CDR2 FQNEAQ (reference sequence). CDR3: CASSPGQGSHTEAFF. In nucleotides, the CDR3 is TGTGCCAGCAGCCCCGGACAGGGAAGTCACACTGAAGCTTTCTTT.

This clone was counted ten times or more. The rearrangement links TRBV12-3 or TRBV12-4 to TRBJ1-1; a possible D gene is TRBD1 (5 bases). Between the trimmed V and J ends, which lost 5 bases and 0 bases, there was a span of 13 bases. The CDR3 is made up of 15 amino acids. The DNA of the CDR3 is TGTGCCAGCAGTGGGCACAGGCAGTTGAACACTGAAGCTTTCTTT. It is translated as CASSGHRQLNTEAFF.

Worth noting for this clone: It may be a read error: a sequence one base away is much more abundant. Different DNA sequences within this sample yield the same CDR3. The chain has TRBV4-2 and TRBJ2-7; D possibly matches TRBD1 or TRBD2 (6 bases each). This CDR3 has 15 amino acids. Germline V gene sequence: CDR1 LGHNA, CDR2 YNFKEQ. CDR3 bases: TGTGCAAGCAGCCCCAAGGGGGGCCCCTCCTACGAGCAGTACTTC. The encoded protein is CASSPKGGPSYEQYF.

The table lists this clone with many counts. The V and J genes are TRBV24-1 and TRBJ2-2, with D perhaps matching TRBD2 (6 bases). V was clipped by 5 bases and J by 4 bases, with 13 bases between them. The CDR3 has 15 amino acids. From germline, CDR1 is KGHDR and CDR2 SFDVKD. CDR3 nucleotides: TGTGCCACCAGTGGGCAGGGAGGTCCCACCGGGGAGCTGTTTTTT. Translating it yields CATSGQGGPTGELFF.

This clone has only a few counts. Here the CDR3 omits its conserved ending phenylalanine or tryptophan, so a read error is the likely source. V is TRBV12-3 or TRBV12-4 and J is TRBJ2-7; D call uncertain. Trimming shortened V by 2 bases and J by 0 bases, and 11 bases separated the two germline ends. The length of the CDR3 is 15 residues. CDR3 sequence: CASSLPARSSYEQYI. The CDR3 nucleotides read TGTGCCAGCAGTTTACCGGCGAGGAGCTCCTACGAGCAGTACATC.

The genes are TRBV20-1 and TRBJ1-2; D is possibly TRBD1 (6 bases). This CDR3 has 12 amino acids. Trimming took off 8 bases at V and 7 bases at J, with 17 bases between the two ends. Germline CDR1 and CDR2: DFQATT and SNEGSKA (reference sequence). CDR3 sequence: CSSIPGGGGYTF. The CDR3, as DNA: TGCAGTTCTATCCCCGGAGGGGGTGGCTACACCTTC.

In its sample, this clone was seen many times. V gene TRBV18 combines with J gene TRBJ1-2; 9 positions agree with TRBD1. In germline, CDR1 is KGHSH, CDR2 LQKENI. The V segment lost 0 bases and the J segment 4 bases; nucleotides outside the gene matches: 6. This CDR3 is built from 16 residues. CDR3 in DNA: TGTGCCAGCTCACCACCGGGGACAGGGTACTCCTATGGCTACACCTTC. Its protein product is CASSPPGTGYSYGYTF.

In this sample, this clone turned up many times. This chain uses TRBV9 with TRBJ2-5; 7 positions agree with TRBD2. The CDR3 runs to 15 residues. Losses at the gene ends were 2 bases for V and 2 bases for J; bases not matched to a gene: 6. Germline loops: CDR1 SGDLS, CDR2 YYNGEE. CDR3 residues: CASSVVGGGQETQYF. As DNA, the CDR3 is TGTGCCAGCAGCGTGGTTGGGGGAGGGCAAGAGACCCAGTACTTC.

This clone was counted a few times. This specimen includes other DNA sequences encoding the same CDR3. This chain uses TRBV5-1 with TRBJ2-3, with unresolved D. V lost 3 bases and J lost 0, with 17 bases in between. Germline loops: CDR1 SGHRS, CDR2 YFSETQ. CDR3 length equals 17 residues. CDR3 residues: CASSSYSTLESTDTQYF. In DNA form, the CDR3 reads TGCGCCAGCAGCTCGTACTCGACACTGGAGAGCACAGATACGCAGTATTTT.

This clone has more than one count but fewer than ten. A much larger clone differs by one base, so this may be a read error. This CDR3 is also generated by other DNA sequences in the sample. The rearrangement links TRBV27 to TRBJ2-2, with D possibly matching TRBD2 (5 bases). There are 14 residues in the CDR3. Germline CDR1 MNHEY, CDR2 SMNVEV (reference sequence). CDR3 in amino acids: CASSLDGDTGELFF. In DNA form, the CDR3 reads TGTGCCAGCAGTTTAGACGGAGACACCGGGGAGTTGTTTTTT.